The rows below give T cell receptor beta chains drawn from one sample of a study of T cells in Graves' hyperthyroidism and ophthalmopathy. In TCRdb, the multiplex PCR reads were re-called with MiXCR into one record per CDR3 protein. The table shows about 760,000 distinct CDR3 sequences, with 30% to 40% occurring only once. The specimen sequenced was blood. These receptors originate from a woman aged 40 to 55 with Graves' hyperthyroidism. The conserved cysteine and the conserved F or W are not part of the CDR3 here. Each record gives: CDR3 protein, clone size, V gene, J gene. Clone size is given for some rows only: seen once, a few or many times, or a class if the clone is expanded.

CDR3aa: ASSLKGNYT; abundance: many; v_gene: TRBV7-6; j_gene: TRBJ1-2
CDR3aa: ASGLGDYEQY; abundance: few; v_gene: TRBV12-5; j_gene: TRBJ2-7
CDR3aa: ASSRNLAGGRDGELF; abundance: .; v_gene: TRBV5-1; j_gene: TRBJ2-2
CDR3aa: SVGREGEKLF; abundance: few; v_gene: TRBV29-1; j_gene: TRBJ1-4
CDR3aa: ASSFQGRTETQY; abundance: .; v_gene: TRBV7-2; j_gene: TRBJ2-5
CDR3aa: ASSIGTGGYGYT; abundance: .; v_gene: TRBV19; j_gene: TRBJ1-2
CDR3aa: AGSEAANNSPLH; abundance: few; v_gene: TRBV6-2/TRBV6-3; j_gene: TRBJ1-6
CDR3aa: ATSRQGDSVGELF; abundance: few; v_gene: TRBV24-1; j_gene: TRBJ2-2
CDR3aa: ASSFDREGNQPQH; abundance: many; v_gene: TRBV19; j_gene: TRBJ1-5
CDR3aa: ACSFEYEQY; abundance: .; v_gene: TRBV11-2; j_gene: TRBJ2-7
CDR3aa: ASSLWDEAF; abundance: .; v_gene: TRBV28; j_gene: TRBJ1-1
CDR3aa: ASSMEDSPWPQH; abundance: .; v_gene: TRBV19; j_gene: TRBJ1-5
CDR3aa: ASSTHPGSTEAF; abundance: many; v_gene: TRBV9; j_gene: TRBJ1-1
CDR3aa: ASGSPRQGTEAF; abundance: few; v_gene: TRBV12-5; j_gene: TRBJ1-1
CDR3aa: ASSLGGYAEAF; abundance: .; v_gene: TRBV5-5; j_gene: TRBJ1-1
CDR3aa: ASSLDIRGYGSNEKLF; abundance: .; v_gene: TRBV2; j_gene: TRBJ1-4
CDR3aa: ASSQPGQPTGELF; abundance: .; v_gene: TRBV4-2; j_gene: TRBJ2-2
CDR3aa: ASSESGGFTGELF; abundance: .; v_gene: TRBV10-2; j_gene: TRBJ2-2
CDR3aa: ATTSEYNQPQH; abundance: many; v_gene: TRBV15; j_gene: TRBJ1-5
CDR3aa: ASSSETGIEKLF; abundance: .; v_gene: TRBV5-6; j_gene: TRBJ1-4
CDR3aa: ASSVLYSGANVLT; abundance: many; v_gene: TRBV10-2; j_gene: TRBJ2-6
CDR3aa: AWSGAAEGQPQH; abundance: few; v_gene: TRBV30; j_gene: TRBJ1-5
CDR3aa: ASSAGGQGNTEAF; abundance: many; v_gene: TRBV6-5; j_gene: TRBJ1-1
CDR3aa: ASSLRDHLYEQY; abundance: many; v_gene: TRBV11-2; j_gene: TRBJ2-7
CDR3aa: ASSQELALTFYEQY; abundance: .; v_gene: TRBV4-3; j_gene: TRBJ2-7
CDR3aa: ASSQGVGFAYEQY; abundance: few; v_gene: TRBV14; j_gene: TRBJ2-7
CDR3aa: ASSQGRGQYEQY; abundance: few; v_gene: TRBV3-1; j_gene: TRBJ2-7
CDR3aa: ATSSQGTNYGYT; abundance: .; v_gene: TRBV15; j_gene: TRBJ1-2
CDR3aa: AFDREYEQY; abundance: few; v_gene: TRBV30; j_gene: TRBJ2-7
CDR3aa: AISESTRGLNTEAF; abundance: few; v_gene: TRBV10-3; j_gene: TRBJ1-1
CDR3aa: ASSQIHEQY; abundance: few; v_gene: TRBV3-1; j_gene: TRBJ2-7
CDR3aa: SVGDRPLSGANVLT; abundance: .; v_gene: TRBV29-1; j_gene: TRBJ2-6
CDR3aa: ASSDVESGNTIY; abundance: .; v_gene: TRBV6-1; j_gene: TRBJ1-3